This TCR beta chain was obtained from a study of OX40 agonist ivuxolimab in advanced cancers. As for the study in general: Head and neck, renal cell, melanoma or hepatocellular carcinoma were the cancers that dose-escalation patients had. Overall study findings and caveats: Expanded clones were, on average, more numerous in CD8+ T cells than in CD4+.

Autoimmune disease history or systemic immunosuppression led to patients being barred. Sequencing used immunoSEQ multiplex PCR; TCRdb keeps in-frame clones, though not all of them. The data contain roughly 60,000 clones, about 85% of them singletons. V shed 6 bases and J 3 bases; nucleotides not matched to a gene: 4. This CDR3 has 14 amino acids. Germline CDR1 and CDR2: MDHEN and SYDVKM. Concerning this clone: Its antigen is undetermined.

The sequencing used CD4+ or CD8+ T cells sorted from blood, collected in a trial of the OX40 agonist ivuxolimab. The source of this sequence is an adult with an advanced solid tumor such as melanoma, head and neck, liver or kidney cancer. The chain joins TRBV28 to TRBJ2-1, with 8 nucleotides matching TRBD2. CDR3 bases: TGTGCCAGCAGGAAAACTAGCGGCTACAATGAGCAGTTCTTC. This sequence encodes CASRKTSGYNEQFF.